This entry describes one T cell receptor (beta chain). The Seattle patients, enrolled during active infection, were followed longitudinally. This sample is part of a study of blood T cell repertoires in COVID-19. In the study overall: Donors in the United States, Italy and Spain gave samples during acute or convalescent COVID-19. PBMCs, B-cell-depleted T cells, or T cells provided the cDNA or gDNA that made up the material.

Repertoires were generated with immunoSEQ multiplex PCR, while TCRdb's copy carries only in-frame clones and drops some. The sample holds fewer than 700,000 clones, roughly nine tenths seen once. The sequenced sample consisted of peripheral blood. The TCR was taken from a woman aged 45 to 65 with COVID-19, enrolled during active disease.

The CDR3 protein is CASSLGQGNYGYTF. CDR3 nucleotides: TGTGCCAGCAGCTTGGGACAGGGTAACTATGGCTACACCTTC. J is TRBJ1-2 and V is TRBV5-5; 7 bases line up with TRBD1. This CDR3 has 14 amino acids. V was clipped by 0 bases and J by 1 base; unmatched bases: 0. Germline V gene sequence: CDR1 SGHKS, CDR2 YYEKEE (reference sequence). Drawing the rest from reference TRBV5-5 and TRBJ1-2, the complete variable domain is DAGVTQSPTHLIKTRGQQVTLRCSPISGHKSVSWYQQVLGQGPQFIFQYYEKEERGRGNFPDRFSARQFPNYSSELNVNALLLGDSALYLCASSLGQGNYGYTFGSGTRLTVV.